These 8 T cell receptor beta chains share one sample of origin, sequenced in a study of T cells in Graves' hyperthyroidism and ophthalmopathy. What was amplified from RNA transcripts were TCR beta CDR3 regions. HTBI primers were employed in a first-round RT-PCR of the TCR CDR3. In TCRdb, the multiplex PCR reads were re-called with MiXCR into one record per CDR3 protein. This table has roughly 330,000 distinct CDR3 sequences, approximately 16% appearing once. The specimen was blood. The receptors originated from a young man with Graves' hyperthyroidism.

Many counts were recorded for this clonotype. V and J are TRBV11-2 and TRBJ2-3; D may match TRBD1 or TRBD2 (6 bases each). CDR3 length: 14 amino acids. Trimming cost V 5 bases and J 2 bases, with 11 bases left between them. Germline V gene sequence: CDR1 SGHAT, CDR2 FQNNGV. The CDR3 DNA sequence: TGTGCCAGCAGCCGGGGGCTGCTCACAGATACGCAGTATTTT. Its translation is CASSRGLLTDTQYF. The variable domain in full, with the rest retrieved from reference TRBV11-2 and TRBJ2-3, is EAGVAQSPRYKIIEKRQSVAFWCNPISGHATLYWYQQILGQGPKLLIQFQNNGVVDDSQLPKDRFSAERLKGVDSTLKIQPAKLEDSAVYLCASSRGLLTDTQYFGPGTRLTVL.

The sample holds a few counts of this clonotype. This sequence joins TRBV2 and TRBJ1-1; D unclear. CDR1 SNHLY and CDR2 FYNNEI come from the germline V gene. With 2 bases removed from V and 6 bases from J, the gap between germline ends came to 7 bases. The CDR3 is made up of 12 amino acids. In nucleotides, the CDR3 is TGTGCCAGCAGTGAACAGTCTGCTGAAGCTTTCTTT. It translates to CASSEQSAEAFF.

This clonotype was seen repeatedly, ten times or more. V and J are TRBV27 and TRBJ2-5, with no clear D. V was trimmed by 9 bases and J by 1 base, leaving 6 bases between them. The CDR3 has 11 residues. Germline loops: CDR1 MNHEY, CDR2 SMNVEV (reference sequence). The DNA for the CDR3 is TGTGCCAGAGGACCCCAAGAGACCCAGTACTTC. This gives the protein CARGPQETQYF.

The V call is TRBV4-2, the J call TRBJ2-1, with a weak D call TRBD2 (6 bases). The V and J ends lost 1 base and 6 bases respectively, with 13 bases between them. The CDR3 extends over 15 amino acids. Germline assignment: CDR1 LGHNA and CDR2 YNFKEQ. This chain's CDR3 is CASSQALLGLNEQFF. The CDR3, as DNA: TGTGCCAGCAGCCAAGCTTTACTGGGACTCAATGAGCAGTTCTTC.

There are many counts of this clonotype. CDR3 bases: TGTGCCAGCAGTTTATCTTTGGACAGGGTGTCCTACGAGCAGTACTTC. Translating gives CASSLSLDRVSYEQYF. This chain uses TRBV28 with TRBJ2-7; 8 nucleotides match TRBD1. CDR3 length: 16 amino acids. Germline values: CDR1 MDHEN, CDR2 SYDVKM. Trimming at V came to 1 base and at J to 1 base, leaving 6 bases not matched to a gene.

In its sample, this clonotype was seen many times. The chain links TRBV2 to TRBJ1-2; TRBD1 aligns across 8 bases. Germline V gives CDR1 SNHLY, CDR2 FYNNEI. The CDR3 length is 14 residues. CDR3 region: CADGMGQAKYGYTF. DNA of the CDR3: TGTGCTGACGGGATGGGACAGGCCAAATATGGCTACACCTTC.

This clonotype was counted between two and nine times. The chain has TRBV28 and TRBJ2-1; 8 bases map to TRBD1. The CDR3 runs 15 residues. The V gene's germline CDR1 is MDHEN and CDR2 SYDVKM. V lost 2 bases to trimming and J lost 12 bases; unmatched junction nucleotides: 12. The CDR3 nucleotides read TGTGCCAGCAGTTTAGAACCGACAGGGGACTCAGGGCAGTTCTTC. Its protein is CASSLEPTGDSGQFF.

This clonotype has at least ten counts. The chain is built from TRBV9 and TRBJ2-1; weak D call: TRBD2 (6 bases). This CDR3 is built from 16 residues. V was cut by 4 bases and J by 2 bases, with 16 bases left in between. Germline CDR1 and CDR2: SGDLS and YYNGEE. The CDR3 is CASSPGGLATYNEQFF. As DNA, the CDR3 is TGTGCCAGCAGCCCAGGCGGCCTAGCGACCTACAATGAGCAGTTCTTC.